A selection of T cell receptor beta chains follows, all from one sample in a study of tumor-infiltrating lymphocytes in localized non-small cell lung cancer. TCRdb's copy holds only in-frame clones and misses some; the assay was immunoSEQ multiplex PCR. Among around 3,000 clones, approximately 65% were seen once, and the ten largest hold about 18%. Sequenced: uninvolved lung tissue not adjacent to the tumor. These receptors were collected from a human donor with non-small cell lung cancer. Each CDR3 is given with its conserved first and last residue. D genes are given only for firm matches. Not all rows give a size; the values are once, few, many and, for expanded clones, a class.

abundance,v_gene,d_gene,j_gene,CDR3nt,CDR3aa
few,TRBV9,TRBD2,TRBJ2-7,TGTGCCAGCAGCGCCGCTGGGGGGTCGGCGGGAGGACTGGAGCAGTACTTC,CASSAAGGSAGGLEQYF
few,TRBV18,NA,TRBJ1-1,TGTGCCAGCTCACGCCGGGCCCTACTTAGGAACACTGAAGCTTTCTTT,CASSRRALLRNTEAFF
NA,TRBV10-1,NA,TRBJ2-1,TGCGCCAGCAGTGAGTCCGGGTTGGGCAATGAGCAGTTCTTC,CASSESGLGNEQFF
NA,TRBV19,NA,TRBJ2-3,TGTGCCAGTAGTCTAGGGACATCTGGCGATACGCAGTATTTT,CASSLGTSGDTQYF
NA,TRBV19,TRBD2,TRBJ2-1,TGTGCCAGTAGTCTGGCTAGCGGGAGTTTGGATGAGCAGTTCTTC,CASSLASGSLDEQFF
once,TRBV2,TRBD2,TRBJ2-1,TGTGCCAGCAGTCTACGGCTTTCTAGCGGGGCCCACAATGAGCAGTTCTTC,CASSLRLSSGAHNEQFF
NA,TRBV7-7,NA,TRBJ2-5,TGTGCTAGCAGCTTATCACCAGGGAGAGTGCAAGAGACCCAGTACTTC,CASSLSPGRVQETQYF
NA,TRBV13,TRBD1,TRBJ2-5,TGTGCCAGCAGCTTCAGACAGGGTCGGCAAGAGACCCAGTACTTC,CASSFRQGRQETQYF
NA,TRBV11-2,NA,TRBJ2-3,TGTGCCAGCCTTGTCGAACCGACTAGCACAGATACGCAGTATTTT,CASLVEPTSTDTQYF
few,TRBV6-1,NA,TRBJ1-1,TGTGCCAGCTCCCGTGGGGCTATGAACACTGAAGCTTTCTTT,CASSRGAMNTEAFF
NA,TRBV7-9,TRBD1,TRBJ1-2,TGTGCCAGCAGCCCGGGACAGGATTATGATGGCTACACCTTC,CASSPGQDYDGYTF
NA,TRBV19,TRBD1,TRBJ2-3,TGTGCCAGTAGTATACAGGGGGCAGGGGTTACGCAGTATTTT,CASSIQGAGVTQYF
large,TRBV29-1,TRBD2,TRBJ2-2,TGCAGCGTTGGGGGCGGGGGGACCACCGGGGAGCTGTTTTTT,CSVGGGGTTGELFF
NA,TRBV5-4,NA,TRBJ2-7,TGTGCCAGCAGCCCTCCAGGCTCGCAATTCCTTGGGCAGTACTTC,CASSPPGSQFLGQYF
NA,TRBV6-5,NA,TRBJ1-2,TGTGCCAGCAGTTACTTCAGGGAGGAGGGCTACACCTTC,CASSYFREEGYTF
NA,TRBV7-1,TRBD1,TRBJ2-1,TGTGCCAGCAGCTTAGGGGGCCCAGGGAATGAGCAGTTCTTC,CASSLGGPGNEQFF
NA,TRBV5-4,TRBD1,TRBJ2-2,TGTGCCAGCAGCTCCCGACAGGGGGCCGGGGAGCTGTTTTTT,CASSSRQGAGELFF
few,TRBV18,NA,TRBJ1-2,TGTGCCAGCTCACCAGGTCCTCGGCGGAGGAATATCTATGGCTACACCTTC,CASSPGPRRRNIYGYTF
NA,TRBV6-5,NA,TRBJ1-6,TGTGCCAGCAGTTACTCGGCAGGGGAGAATAATTCACCCCTCCACTTT,CASSYSAGENNSPLHF
NA,TRBV28,NA,TRBJ1-5,TGTGCCAGCAGTTTATTAGGGGGAATCAGCCCCCAGCATTTT,CASSLLGGISPQHF
NA,TRBV9,NA,TRBJ2-3,TGTGCCAGCAGCGTAGACGCCGGGGGCGACCTTAGCACAGATACGCAGTATTTT,CASSVDAGGDLSTDTQYF
NA,TRBV19,TRBD1,TRBJ2-2,TGTGCCAGTAGTGGGGGACAGCACACCGGGGAGCTGTTTTTT,CASSGGQHTGELFF
NA,TRBV28,NA,TRBJ2-7,TGTGCCAGCATAGGTTCTACGGGCGGGATCGTGAGCGATCCAAACTTC,CASIGSTGGIVSDPNF
NA,TRBV7-7,NA,TRBJ2-5,TGTGCTAGCAGCCCCACGGGGGCTAGCTCGGGCGAGACCCAGTACTTC,CASSPTGASSGETQYF
NA,TRBV6-5,TRBD2,TRBJ2-1,TGTGCCAGCACCAAACGGGGGGGGTCCTACAATGAGCAGTTCTTC,CASTKRGGSYNEQFF
NA,TRBV6-6,NA,TRBJ1-1,TGTGCCAGCAATCCACCGGACAACACTGAAGCTTTCTTT,CASNPPDNTEAFF
once,TRBV7-9,NA,TRBJ1-5,TGTGCCAGCAGCTTAGGGGTAGGTCAGCCCCAGCATTTT,CASSLGVGQPQHF
NA,TRBV9,TRBD2,TRBJ2-3,TGTGCCAGCAGCGTAGAACTAGCGGGGGGTAGGGGAACGCAGTATTTT,CASSVELAGGRGTQYF
NA,TRBV19,TRBD1,TRBJ1-5,TGTGCCAGTAGTATTGGACAGGGGAGCAATCAGCCCCAGCATTTT,CASSIGQGSNQPQHF
large,TRBV19,TRBD2,TRBJ2-7,TGTGCCAGTAGCTCGACTAGCGGGAGCTTGGACGAGCAGTACTTC,CASSSTSGSLDEQYF
NA,TRBV6-4,NA,TRBJ2-5,TGTGCCAGCAGTTACGGGGAGACCCAGTACTTC,CASSYGETQYF
NA,TRBV15,TRBD2,TRBJ2-2,TGTGCCACCAGTAGGGGCGGGAGTGTCGGGGAGCTGTTTTTT,CATSRGGSVGELFF
NA,TRBV7-2,NA,TRBJ2-7,TGTGCCAGCAGCCTAGATGTTTACGAGCAGTACTTC,CASSLDVYEQYF
NA,TRBV2,NA,TRBJ2-5,TGTGCCAGCAGTGTTGCGGGGGCCGAGACCCAGTACTTC,CASSVAGAETQYF
NA,TRBV18,NA,TRBJ1-2,TGTGCCAGCTCCCGAAGCGGCGGGGGAGATGGTGGCTACACCTTC,CASSRSGGGDGGYTF
large,TRBV28,NA,TRBJ2-3,TGTGCCAGCAGTTTGAGGGGACGGACAGATACGCAGTATTTT,CASSLRGRTDTQYF
few,TRBV27,NA,TRBJ2-1,TGTGCCAGCAGTTTACGGCCGTACAATGAGCAGTTCTTC,CASSLRPYNEQFF
NA,TRBV6-5,NA,TRBJ1-3,TGTGCCAGCAGTTCAGGTTTCACTGGAAACACCATATATTTT,CASSSGFTGNTIYF
NA,TRBV11-3,NA,TRBJ1-6,TGTGCCAGCAGTTTGGGCAGCAATTCACCCCTCCACTTT,CASSLGSNSPLHF
NA,TRBV21-1,NA,TRBJ1-2,TGTGCCAGCAGCAGCGGACAGGGGCTCCTTTATGGCTACACCTTC,CASSSGQGLLYGYTF
NA,TRBV28,NA,TRBJ1-6,TGTGCCAGCAGTTTTTCAAGTACTGGATGGAATTCACCCCTCCACTTT,CASSFSSTGWNSPLHF
once,TRBV6-4,TRBD2,TRBJ2-5,TGTGCCAGCAGTCAACCTATAGCGGGGGGGCCTTTAGAGACCCAGTACTTC,CASSQPIAGGPLETQYF
medium-sized,TRBV18,NA,TRBJ1-4,TGTGCCAGCTCACCACCGGAAGGGCGTGAAAAACTGTTTTTT,CASSPPEGREKLFF
NA,TRBV28,TRBD2,TRBJ2-7,TGTGCCAGCAGGGTAGCGGGAGGAGGGTCCTACGAGCAGTACTTC,CASRVAGGGSYEQYF
NA,TRBV10-1,NA,TRBJ2-3,TGCGCCAGCAGTGATACCGCGGGGGCTAGCACAGATACGCAGTATTTT,CASSDTAGASTDTQYF
once,TRBV5-6,TRBD1,TRBJ2-6,TGTGCCAGCAGCCCCGGGACAGGGGGCTCTGGGGCCAACGTCCTGACTTTC,CASSPGTGGSGANVLTF
large,TRBV9,NA,TRBJ2-1,TGTGCCAGCAGCGTAGGGTGGCAGGGCGGTGAGGATGAGCAGTTCTTC,CASSVGWQGGEDEQFF
few,TRBV25-1,NA,TRBJ2-5,TGTGCCAGCAGTGATCAGGTGACCCAGTACTTC,CASSDQVTQYF
NA,TRBV27,TRBD2,TRBJ2-1,TGTGCCAGCAGTTCCCCTGGACTAGCGGTAGGCAATGAGCAGTTCTTC,CASSSPGLAVGNEQFF
NA,TRBV5-1,NA,TRBJ2-3,TGCGCCAGCAGCTTGGGTCTAGCCTCCTTAAGCACAGATACGCAGTATTTT,CASSLGLASLSTDTQYF
NA,TRBV5-5,NA,TRBJ1-1,TGTGCCAGCAGCTCACAGGGTCAGGGCACTGAAGCTTTCTTT,CASSSQGQGTEAFF